The clone carrying this T cell receptor beta chain came up many times. Its antigen is not known. Germline-derived CDR1 and CDR2 are MGHRA and YSYEKL. Trimming shortened V by 0 bases and J by 0 bases, and 12 bases separated the two germline ends. There are 16 residues in the CDR3. Extraction also yielded germline DNA, while blood RNA was obtained from unsorted whole blood. It was before surgery that four milliliters of peripheral blood were collected. The data belong to a study of tumor-infiltrating lymphocytes in primary liver carcinoma. Study background: Patients included men and women of 30 to 69 years. All lesions had stage T1-T3 N0M0 and 4.2 to 10 cm widths. General study findings and limits: Owing to bulk unsorted samples, no comparison was made between CD4+ and CD8+ repertoires.

A primer in the constant region served to generate TCR beta cDNA from 450 to 600 ng of total RNA. The TCR beta library was amplified through three nested multiplex PCR rounds in a modified ARM-PCR procedure. The first two PCR rounds, around 10 cycles each, used TRBV1-TRBV30 forward primers and a C-beta reverse primer. TCRdb re-analysed the multiplex PCR reads in MiXCR, keeping a single row per CDR3 protein. This sample has over 250,000 distinct CDR3 sequences, with around three fifths found just once. The sequencing sample was made of peripheral blood. This sequence originates from a woman under 40 with primary liver carcinoma and hepatitis B virus infection. This chain connects TRBV4-1 to TRBJ2-7; D gene uncertain. The CDR3 region is CASSQDLSSSSYEQYF. The CDR3 nucleotides read TGCGCCAGCAGCCAAGATTTGTCCAGTAGCTCCTACGAGCAGTACTTC.